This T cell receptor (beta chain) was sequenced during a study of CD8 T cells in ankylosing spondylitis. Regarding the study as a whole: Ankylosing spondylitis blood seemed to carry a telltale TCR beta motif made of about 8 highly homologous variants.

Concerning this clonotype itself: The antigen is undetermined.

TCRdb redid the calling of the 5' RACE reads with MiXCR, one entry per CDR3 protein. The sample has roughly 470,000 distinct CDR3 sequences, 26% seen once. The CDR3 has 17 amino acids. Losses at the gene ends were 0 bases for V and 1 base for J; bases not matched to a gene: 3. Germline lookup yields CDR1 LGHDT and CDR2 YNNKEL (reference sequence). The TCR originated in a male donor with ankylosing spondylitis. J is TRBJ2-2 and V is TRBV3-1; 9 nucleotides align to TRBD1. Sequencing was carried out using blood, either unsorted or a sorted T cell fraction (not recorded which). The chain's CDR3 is CASSQEGTGLNTGELFF. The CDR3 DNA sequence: TGTGCCAGCAGCCAAGAAGGGACAGGGTTGAACACCGGGGAGCTGTTTTTT.